This TCR beta chain was documented in a study of CD8 T cells in ankylosing spondylitis. Libraries of TCR beta came from quantitative 5'-RACE with molecular barcodes. TCRdb passed the 5' RACE reads through MiXCR, listing each CDR3 protein once. Of 500,000 or so distinct CDR3 sequences in the sample, approximately 5.3% were seen once. This clonotype was observed many times. Its antigen is unknown. This CDR3 is 15 amino acids long. The germline gives CDR1 SGHAT, CDR2 FQNNGV. V lost 6 bases, J lost 3 bases, and 14 bases lay in between. Overall study findings and caveats: A TCR beta motif of roughly eight highly homologous variants appeared characteristic of ankylosing spondylitis blood. Earlier work had already found some motif variants in reactive arthritis synovial fluid and blood.

Sequences were obtained from blood, either unsorted or a sorted T cell fraction (not recorded which). The TCR comes from a male donor with ankylosing spondylitis. This rearrangement joins TRBV11-2 to TRBJ2-2; TRBD2 might be the D (6 bases). DNA of the CDR3: TGTGCCAGCAGTTCCCCGGCGGGATACACCGGGGAGCTGTTTTTT. This codes for CASSSPAGYTGELFF.